This entry lists 3 T cell receptor beta chains sequenced from one sample in a study of blood T cells in healthy people across ages. Then a second PCR, running about 6 to 12 cycles, was carried out with a sample-barcoded 5' primer and a J-beta primer mix. TCRdb recomputed calls from the 5' RACE reads with MiXCR, one row per CDR3 protein. The table includes around 320,000 distinct CDR3 sequences, around 30% detected once. Sequencing was done on a sample of blood. These receptor sequences come from a woman aged 70-85 years in good health.

This clonotype occurred a few times. The chain recombines TRBV2 with TRBJ2-5; D is possibly TRBD1 (5 bases). The germline V and J ends were trimmed by 8 bases and 2 bases, with 12 bases remaining between them. The germline CDR1 and CDR2 sequences are SNHLY and FYNNEI. CDR3 length: 13 residues. The CDR3 DNA follows: TGTGCCAGCCAATTTGGGGCGCAAGAGACCCAGTACTTC. Its translation is CASQFGAQETQYF. Full variable domain (remainder filled in from reference TRBV2 and TRBJ2-5): EPEVTQTPSHQVTQMGQEVILRCVPISNHLYFYWYRQILGQKVEFLVSFYNNEISEKSEIFDDQFSVERPDGSNFTLKIRSTKLEDSAMYFCASQFGAQETQYFGPGTRLLVL.

Ten or more counts support this clonotype. The chain couples TRBV7-3 to TRBJ2-5; D possibly matches TRBD1 or TRBD2 (5 bases each). The CDR3 runs to 15 residues. CDR1 is SGHTA, CDR2 FQGTGA, per germline. The V gene lost 5 bases and the J gene lost 3 bases, with 16 bases spanning the gap. The CDR3: CASSLTGTSKETQYF. The CDR3 DNA is TGTGCCAGCAGCCTCACCGGGACCTCCAAAGAGACCCAGTACTTC.

Comments on this clonotype: Germline and junction disagree at one end, which may indicate a read error. The DNA of the CDR3 is TGCAGCGTTCTAAGGGCTGGAGCCAACGTCCTGACTTTC. Translated, it gives CSVLRAGANVLTF. The gene calls are TRBV29-1 and TRBJ2-6; D not resolved. The CDR3 runs 13 residues. Per the germline V gene, CDR1 is SQVTM and CDR2 is ANQGSEA.